The rows below give T cell receptor beta chains drawn from one sample of a study of OX40 agonist ivuxolimab in advanced cancers. Assay used: immunoSEQ multiplex PCR; TCRdb lists only in-frame clones, some missing. Of roughly 40,000 clones in the sample, around 82% were seen once. The material sequenced was CD4+ or CD8+ T cells sorted from blood, taken in a trial of the OX40 agonist ivuxolimab. The source is an adult with an advanced solid tumor such as melanoma, head and neck, liver or kidney cancer. Each CDR3 is given without its conserved first and last residue. Each record gives: V gene, J gene, CDR3 protein.

TRBV18	TRBJ1-4	ASSPRQATNEKLF
TRBV27	TRBJ2-7	ASRKRLVLEQY
TRBV6-9	TRBJ2-1	ASSYLVEQF
TRBV27	TRBJ1-1	ASSFGQGSEAF
TRBV7-2	TRBJ2-4	ASSLAGQLAGGVDIQY
TRBV6-5	TRBJ1-3	ASSYGQLDTIY
TRBV5-4	TRBJ1-2	ASGQQGEGYT
TRBV10-1	TRBJ1-1	ASSELPGRDTEAF
TRBV5-1	TRBJ2-7	ASSPGPNSYEQY
TRBV2	TRBJ1-5	ASSPPGQGRQPQH
TRBV9	TRBJ1-2	ASSVQGEPYGYT
TRBV29-1	TRBJ1-6	SARQGPNSPLH
TRBV5-1	TRBJ2-5	ASSLSPHKKETQY
TRBV6-1	TRBJ1-2	ASSPDRTNYGYT
TRBV6-5	TRBJ2-7	ASSYSLGQGYEQY
TRBV11-1	TRBJ2-4	ASSLTLAKNIQY
TRBV5-5	TRBJ1-1	ASSRVAMNTEAF
TRBV4-3	TRBJ1-2	ASRTRAAGNYGYT
TRBV30	TRBJ1-1	AWSVTGSNTEAF
TRBV6-6	TRBJ1-4	ASSYGAGDEKLF
TRBV18	TRBJ2-7	ASSRSEGALHEQY
TRBV19	TRBJ1-2	ASSMEWGYT